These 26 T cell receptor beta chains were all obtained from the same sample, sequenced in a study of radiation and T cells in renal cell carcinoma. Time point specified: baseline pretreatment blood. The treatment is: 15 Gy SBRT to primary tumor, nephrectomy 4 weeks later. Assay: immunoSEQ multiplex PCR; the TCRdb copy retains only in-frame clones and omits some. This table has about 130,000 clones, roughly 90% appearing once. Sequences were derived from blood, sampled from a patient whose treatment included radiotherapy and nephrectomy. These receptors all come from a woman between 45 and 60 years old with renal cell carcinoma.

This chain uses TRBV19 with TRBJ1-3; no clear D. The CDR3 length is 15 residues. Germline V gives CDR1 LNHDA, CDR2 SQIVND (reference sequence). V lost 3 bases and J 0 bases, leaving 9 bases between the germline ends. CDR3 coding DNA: TGTGCCAGTAGTATGGGTCCGGGCTCTGGAAACACCATATATTTT. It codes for CASSMGPGSGNTIYF.

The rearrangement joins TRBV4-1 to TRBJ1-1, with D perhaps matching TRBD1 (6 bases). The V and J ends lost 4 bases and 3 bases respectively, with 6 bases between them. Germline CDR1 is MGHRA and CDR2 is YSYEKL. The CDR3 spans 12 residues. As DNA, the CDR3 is TGCGCCAGCAGCCCAGGGGACACTGAAGCTTTCTTT. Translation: CASSPGDTEAFF.

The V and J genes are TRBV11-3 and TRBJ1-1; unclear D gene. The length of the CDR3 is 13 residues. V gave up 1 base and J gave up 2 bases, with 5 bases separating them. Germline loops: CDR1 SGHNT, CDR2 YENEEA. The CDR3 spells CASSLGTNTEAFF. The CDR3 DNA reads TGTGCCAGCAGCTTAGGTACAAACACTGAAGCTTTCTTT. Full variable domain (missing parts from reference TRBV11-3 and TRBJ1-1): EAGVVQSPRYKIIEKKQPVAFWCNPISGHNTLYWYLQNLGQGPELLIRYENEEAVDDSQLPKDRFSAERLKGVDSTLKIQPAELGDSAVYLCASSLGTNTEAFFGQGTRLTVV.

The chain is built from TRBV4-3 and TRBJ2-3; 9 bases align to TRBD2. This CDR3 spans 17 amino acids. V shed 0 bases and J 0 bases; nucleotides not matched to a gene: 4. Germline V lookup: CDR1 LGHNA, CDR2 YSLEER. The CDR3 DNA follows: TGCGCCAGCAGCCAAGAAGCGGGAGGCTTTAGCACAGATACGCAGTATTTT. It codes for CASSQEAGGFSTDTQYF.

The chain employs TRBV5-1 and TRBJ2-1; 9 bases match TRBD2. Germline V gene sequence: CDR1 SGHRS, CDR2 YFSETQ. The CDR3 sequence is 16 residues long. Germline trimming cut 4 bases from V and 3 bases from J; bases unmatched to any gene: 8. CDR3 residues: CASSRGGGAIYNEQFF. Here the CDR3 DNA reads TGCGCCAGCAGCAGAGGCGGGGGGGCGATCTACAATGAGCAGTTCTTC.

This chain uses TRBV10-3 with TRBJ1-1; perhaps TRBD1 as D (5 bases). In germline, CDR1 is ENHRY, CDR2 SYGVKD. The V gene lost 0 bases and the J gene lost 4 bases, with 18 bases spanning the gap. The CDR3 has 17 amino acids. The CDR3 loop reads CAISESKGREAATEAFF. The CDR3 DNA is TGTGCCATCAGTGAGTCGAAGGGGAGGGAAGCTGCCACTGAAGCTTTCTTT.

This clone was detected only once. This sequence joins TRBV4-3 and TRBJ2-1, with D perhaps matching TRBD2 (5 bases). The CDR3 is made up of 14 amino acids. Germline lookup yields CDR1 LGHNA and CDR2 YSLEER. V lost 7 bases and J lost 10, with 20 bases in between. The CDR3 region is CASKKGEGGLEQFF. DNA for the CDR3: TGCGCCAGCAAAAAGGGCGAGGGCGGACTCGAGCAGTTCTTC.

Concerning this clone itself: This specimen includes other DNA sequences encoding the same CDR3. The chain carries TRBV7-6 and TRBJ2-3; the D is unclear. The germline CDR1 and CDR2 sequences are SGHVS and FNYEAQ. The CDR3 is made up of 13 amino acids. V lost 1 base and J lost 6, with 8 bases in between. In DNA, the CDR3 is TGTGCCAGCAGCTTAGGGGTTGCGGATACGCAGTATTTT. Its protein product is CASSLGVADTQYF.

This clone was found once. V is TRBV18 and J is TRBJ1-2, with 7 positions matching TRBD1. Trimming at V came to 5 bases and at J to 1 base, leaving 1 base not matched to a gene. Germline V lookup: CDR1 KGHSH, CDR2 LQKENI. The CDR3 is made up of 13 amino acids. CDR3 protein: CASSGTDNYGYTF. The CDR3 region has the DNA TGTGCCAGCTCAGGGACAGATAACTATGGCTACACCTTC.

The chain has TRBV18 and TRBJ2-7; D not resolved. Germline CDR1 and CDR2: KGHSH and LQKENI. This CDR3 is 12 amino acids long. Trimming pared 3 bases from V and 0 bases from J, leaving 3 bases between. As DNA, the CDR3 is TGTGCCAGCTCACCGAGCTCCTACGAGCAGTACTTC. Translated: CASSPSSYEQYF.

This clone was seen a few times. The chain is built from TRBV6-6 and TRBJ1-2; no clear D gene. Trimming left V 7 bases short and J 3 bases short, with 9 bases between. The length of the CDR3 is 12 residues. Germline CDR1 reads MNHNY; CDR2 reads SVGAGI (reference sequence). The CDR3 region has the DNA TGTGCCAGCAAGAACGCTTACTATGGCTACACCTTC. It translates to CASKNAYYGYTF.

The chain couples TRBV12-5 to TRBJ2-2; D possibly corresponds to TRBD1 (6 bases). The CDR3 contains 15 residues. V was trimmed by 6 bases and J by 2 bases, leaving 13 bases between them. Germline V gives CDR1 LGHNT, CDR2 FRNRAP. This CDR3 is CASGVTGVNTGELFF. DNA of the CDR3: TGTGCTAGTGGGGTGACAGGAGTCAACACCGGGGAGCTGTTTTTT.

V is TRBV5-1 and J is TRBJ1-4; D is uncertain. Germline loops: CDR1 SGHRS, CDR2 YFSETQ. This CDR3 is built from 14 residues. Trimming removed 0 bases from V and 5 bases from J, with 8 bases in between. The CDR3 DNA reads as TGCGCCAGCAGCTTGGACCCGCCCAATGAAAAACTGTTTTTT. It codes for CASSLDPPNEKLFF.

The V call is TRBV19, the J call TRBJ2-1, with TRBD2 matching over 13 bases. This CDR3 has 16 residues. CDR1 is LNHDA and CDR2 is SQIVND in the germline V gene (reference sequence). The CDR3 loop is CATPRLAGGLGGEQFF. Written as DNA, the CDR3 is TGTGCGACCCCCCGACTAGCGGGGGGTCTGGGTGGTGAGCAGTTCTTC.

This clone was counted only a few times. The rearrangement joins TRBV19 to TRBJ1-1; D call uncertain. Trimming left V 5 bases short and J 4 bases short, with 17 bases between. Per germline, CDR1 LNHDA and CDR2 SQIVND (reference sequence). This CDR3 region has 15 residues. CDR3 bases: TGTGCCAGTAGTCGCCCCGGGGTAAGAGGCACTGAAGCTTTCTTT. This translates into CASSRPGVRGTEAFF.

The CDR3 sequence: CASRQTGAGQPQHF. In nucleotides, the CDR3 is TGTGCCAGTAGACAGACAGGGGCCGGGCAGCCCCAGCATTTT. This chain connects TRBV19 to TRBJ1-5; 8 bases are a match to TRBD1. There are 14 residues in the CDR3. The trim removed 6 bases at V and 7 bases at J, leaving 8 bases unmatched. In germline, CDR1 is LNHDA, CDR2 SQIVND (reference sequence).

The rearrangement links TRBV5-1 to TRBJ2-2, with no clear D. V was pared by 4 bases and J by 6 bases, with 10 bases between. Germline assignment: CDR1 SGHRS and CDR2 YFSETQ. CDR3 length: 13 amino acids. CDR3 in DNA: TGCGCCAGCAGCGCACTTGGGGCCGGGGAGCTGTTTTTT. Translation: CASSALGAGELFF.

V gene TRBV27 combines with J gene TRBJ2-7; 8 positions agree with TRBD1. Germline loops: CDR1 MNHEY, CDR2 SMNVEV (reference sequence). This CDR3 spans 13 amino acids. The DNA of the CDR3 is TGTGCGTCCGGGACAGGCGATTCCTACGAGCAGTACTTC. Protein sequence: CASGTGDSYEQYF.

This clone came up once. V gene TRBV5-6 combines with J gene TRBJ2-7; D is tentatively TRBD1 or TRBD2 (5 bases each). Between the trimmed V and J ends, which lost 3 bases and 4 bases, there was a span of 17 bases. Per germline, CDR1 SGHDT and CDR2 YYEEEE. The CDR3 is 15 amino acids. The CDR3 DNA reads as TGTGCCAGCAGCTGGGACCGGGGTGCCCGTTACGAGCAGTACTTC. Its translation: CASSWDRGARYEQYF.

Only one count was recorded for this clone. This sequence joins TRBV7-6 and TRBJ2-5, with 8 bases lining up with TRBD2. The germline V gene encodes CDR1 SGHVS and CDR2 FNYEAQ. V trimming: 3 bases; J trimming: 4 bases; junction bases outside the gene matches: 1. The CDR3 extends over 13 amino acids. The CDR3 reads CASSFSGAETQYF. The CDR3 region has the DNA TGTGCCAGCAGCTTTAGCGGGGCAGAGACCCAGTACTTC.

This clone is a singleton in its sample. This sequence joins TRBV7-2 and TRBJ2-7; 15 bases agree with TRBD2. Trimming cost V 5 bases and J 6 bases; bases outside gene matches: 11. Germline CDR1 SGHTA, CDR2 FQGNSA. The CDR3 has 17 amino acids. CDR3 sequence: CASSPIRVGLAGGEQYF. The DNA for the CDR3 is TGTGCCAGCAGCCCAATTCGGGTGGGACTAGCGGGGGGCGAGCAGTACTTC.

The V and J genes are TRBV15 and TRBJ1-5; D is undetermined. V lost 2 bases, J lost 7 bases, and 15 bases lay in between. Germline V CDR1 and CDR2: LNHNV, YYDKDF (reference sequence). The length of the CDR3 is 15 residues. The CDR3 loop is CATSRSMIVMQPQHF. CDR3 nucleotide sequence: TGTGCCACCAGCAGATCTATGATTGTGATGCAGCCCCAGCATTTT.

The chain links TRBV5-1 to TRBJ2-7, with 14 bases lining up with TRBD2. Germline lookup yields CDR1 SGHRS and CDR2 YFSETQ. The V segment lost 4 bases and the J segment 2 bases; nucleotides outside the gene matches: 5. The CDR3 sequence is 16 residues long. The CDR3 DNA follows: TGCGCCAGCAGCAAAAGGACTAGCGGGGGGACCTACGAGCAGTACTTC. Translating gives CASSKRTSGGTYEQYF.

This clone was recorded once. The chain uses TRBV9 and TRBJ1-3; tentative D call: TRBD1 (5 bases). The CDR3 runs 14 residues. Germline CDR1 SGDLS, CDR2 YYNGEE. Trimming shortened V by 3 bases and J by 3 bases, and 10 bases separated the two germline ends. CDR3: CASSAAGVGNTIYF. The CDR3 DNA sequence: TGTGCCAGCAGCGCAGCGGGGGTTGGAAACACCATATATTTT.

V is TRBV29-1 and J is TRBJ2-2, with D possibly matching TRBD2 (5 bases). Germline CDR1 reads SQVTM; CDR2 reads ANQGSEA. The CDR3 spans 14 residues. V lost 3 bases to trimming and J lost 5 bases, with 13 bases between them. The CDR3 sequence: CSVDPGWGTGELFF. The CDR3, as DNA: TGCAGCGTTGACCCGGGGTGGGGAACCGGGGAGCTGTTTTTT.

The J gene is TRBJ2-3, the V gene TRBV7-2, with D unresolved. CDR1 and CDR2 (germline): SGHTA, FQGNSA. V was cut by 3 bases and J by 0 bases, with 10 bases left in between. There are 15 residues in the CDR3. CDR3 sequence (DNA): TGTGCCAGCAGCTTCGGACCACCTAGCACAGATACGCAGTATTTT. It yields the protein CASSFGPPSTDTQYF. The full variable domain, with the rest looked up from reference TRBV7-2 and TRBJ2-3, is GAGVSQSPSNKVTEKGKDVELRCDPISGHTALYWYRQSLGQGLEFLIYFQGNSAPDKSGLPSDRFSAERTGGSVSTLTIQRTQQEDSAVYLCASSFGPPSTDTQYFGPGTRLTVL.